This entry is about one T cell receptor (beta chain). This record comes from a study of T-cell memory formation after mild COVID-19. TCRdb ran MiXCR on the 5' RACE reads and lists one entry per CDR3 protein. This sample has about 350,000 distinct CDR3 sequences, with 25% to 30% found just once. Trimming removed 0 bases at V and 4 bases at J, with 14 bases between. This CDR3 spans 16 amino acids. Per the germline V gene, CDR1 is LGHNA and CDR2 is YNFKEQ. The genes are TRBV4-2 and TRBJ2-3; maybe TRBD2 (7 bases). The sample consisted of PBMCs or a T cell subset sorted from them (not recorded which). The TCR sequence derives from an adult woman who had mild COVID-19 (a few samples of this study predate the infection). Cell type and time point are not known. The chain's CDR3 is CASSQEGGGLPDTQYF. CDR3 DNA: TGTGCCAGCAGCCAAGAGGGCGGGGGCCTTCCAGATACGCAGTATTTT.